The TCR beta chain described here comes from a study of blood T cells in healthy people across ages. At the level of the study: Per every two T cells, about one barcoded beta molecule was captured by template switching. Study findings and constraints: As age increased, TCR beta diversity per million T cells fell in a roughly linear fashion. The unsorted PBMCs prevented any conclusive comparison of naive versus antigen-experienced cells.

Comment on this clonotype: Its antigen is as yet unknown.

The CDR3 has 13 residues. Germline-derived CDR1 and CDR2 are MGHRA and YSYEKL. The use of a sample-barcoded 5' primer and a J-beta primer mix characterized a second PCR of about 7 to 12 cycles. Tagging of each cDNA molecule was performed by a template-switch adaptor with 12 random nucleotides. TCRdb reprocessed the 5' RACE reads via MiXCR and lists one record per CDR3 protein. The sample shows around 2 million distinct CDR3 sequences, about two fifths of them seen only once. The chain uses TRBV4-1 and TRBJ2-5, with no clear D. With the DNA end fitting TRBJ2-7 better, the J assignment may be wrong. The sequence came from a human donor in good health. Sequencing was carried out using blood. The CDR3 DNA is TGCGCCAGCAGCCAAGGTGAAGCTCTCGAGCAGTACTTC. Translating it yields CASSQGEALEQYF.